The 17 T cell receptor beta chains presented below share a single source sample, sequenced in a study of technical replicates of blood from a few donors. Assay used: immunoSEQ multiplex PCR; TCRdb lists only in-frame clones, some missing. Of some 58,000 clones detected, less than 95% appear once; the ten largest clones hold over 0.2%. The specimen sequenced was T cells isolated from PBMCs. These receptors were obtained from a human donor in good health.

This chain links TRBV7-8 with TRBJ2-5, with 10 bases identical to TRBD2. The CDR3 covers 17 residues. Germline V gene data show CDR1 as SGHVS and CDR2 as FQNEAQ. J lost 2 bases, V lost 1 base, and 7 bases had no gene match. The DNA of the CDR3 is TGTGCCAGCAGCTTAGAGCTAGCGGGGGTTGGTCAAGAGACCCAGTACTTC. It codes for CASSLELAGVGQETQYF.

The V call is TRBV5-1, the J call TRBJ2-1, with 8 bases that match TRBD2. The germline V gene encodes CDR1 SGHRS and CDR2 YFSETQ. The V segment lost 1 base and the J segment 4 bases; nucleotides outside the gene matches: 7. This CDR3 has 16 amino acids. CDR3 nucleotide sequence: TGCGCCAGCAGCTTGAGTCCGGGAGGGGAATACAATGAGCAGTTCTTC. Encoded protein: CASSLSPGGEYNEQFF. Based on the CDR3 plus reference TRBV5-1 and TRBJ2-1, the full variable domain is KAGVTQTPRYLIKTRGQQVTLSCSPISGHRSVSWYQQTPGQGLQFLFEYFSETQRNKGNFPGRFSGRQFSNSRSEMNVSTLELGDSALYLCASSLSPGGEYNEQFFGPGTRLTVL.

The J gene is TRBJ2-7, the V gene TRBV6-5; the D gene is possibly TRBD2 (5 bases). This CDR3 comprises 13 residues. V shed 6 bases and J shed 2 bases, with 11 bases lying between them. CDR1 and CDR2 (germline): MNHEY, SVGAGI. The CDR3: CASSPKGAYEQYF. The CDR3 nucleotides read TGTGCCAGCAGCCCCAAGGGAGCCTACGAGCAGTACTTC.

Here the CDR3 reads CASSLQPQGTNEKLFF. CDR3 bases: TGCGCCAGCAGCTTGCAACCACAGGGGACTAATGAAAAACTGTTTTTT. The chain employs TRBV5-1 and TRBJ1-4; 7 nucleotides line up with TRBD1. This CDR3 comprises 16 residues. Unmatched junction bases numbered 5, after V lost 1 base and J lost 2 bases. From germline, CDR1 is SGHRS and CDR2 YFSETQ.

V usage is TRBV29-1 and J usage is TRBJ2-7, with D possibly being TRBD1 (6 bases). V lost 4 bases and J 1 base, leaving 8 bases between the germline ends. The CDR3 has 12 residues. Germline V CDR1 and CDR2: SQVTM, ANQGSEA. The CDR3 spells CSVVRGSYEQYF. In DNA, the CDR3 is TGCAGCGTTGTCAGGGGATCCTACGAGCAGTACTTC.

The rearrangement joins TRBV7-3 to TRBJ2-1, with 9 bases lining up with TRBD2. The CDR3 totals 19 residues. Germline V CDR1 and CDR2: SGHTA, FQGTGA. The V segment lost 5 bases and the J segment 7 bases; nucleotides outside the gene matches: 21. This chain's CDR3 is CASSPQTLLAGALSNEQFF. The CDR3 nucleotides are TGTGCCAGCAGCCCTCAGACCCTATTAGCGGGGGCCCTTAGTAATGAGCAGTTCTTC.

This chain joins TRBV10-3 and TRBJ1-3; weak D call: TRBD1 (5 bases). CDR1 ENHRY and CDR2 SYGVKD come from the germline V gene. CDR3 length: 16 amino acids. The ends were cut back, 6 bases at V and 0 bases at J, with 15 bases in the middle. The CDR3 loop reads CAIRDFGGDSGNTIYF. Written as DNA, the CDR3 is TGTGCCATCAGGGATTTCGGGGGTGACTCTGGAAACACCATATATTTT.

This chain uses TRBV29-1 with TRBJ1-5; 8 nucleotides agree with TRBD1. With V trimmed by 5 bases and J by 4 bases, 1 base remained unmatched. The CDR3 loop spans 12 amino acids. Per germline, CDR1 SQVTM and CDR2 ANQGSEA. CDR3 region: CSVRQGNQPQHF. In DNA, the CDR3 is TGCAGCGTTAGACAGGGGAATCAGCCCCAGCATTTT.

The DNA for the CDR3 is TGTGCCAGCGGAAACAGGGGAACACTATCTGGCTACACCTTC. Translated, it gives CASGNRGTLSGYTF. This sequence joins TRBV5-4 and TRBJ1-2; 7 positions match TRBD1. The CDR3 consists of 14 residues. CDR1 is SGHNT, CDR2 YYREEE, per germline (reference sequence). The V segment lost 7 bases and the J segment 7 bases; nucleotides outside the gene matches: 13.

This chain links TRBV14 with TRBJ2-1, with D perhaps TRBD1 (5 bases). Germline assignment: CDR1 SGHDN and CDR2 FVKESK. V was trimmed by 3 bases and J by 5 bases, leaving 8 bases between them. This CDR3 is 13 amino acids long. CDR3 coding DNA: TGTGCCAGCAGCCAGATAGGGGACAATGAGCAGTTCTTC. Its protein is CASSQIGDNEQFF.

CDR3 DNA sequence: TGTGCCAGCAGTCCCGGAACTAATGAAAAACTGTTTTTT. Protein: CASSPGTNEKLFF. This rearrangement joins TRBV6-5 to TRBJ1-4; D uncertain. CDR3 length equals 13 residues. Germline CDR1 MNHEY, CDR2 SVGAGI. Deletions cut 5 bases from V and 1 base from J, with 5 bases between.

V usage is TRBV6-5 and J usage is TRBJ2-1; tentatively, D is TRBD2 (6 bases). The CDR3 is made up of 14 amino acids. Germline CDR1 is MNHEY and CDR2 is SVGAGI. Between the trimmed V and J ends, which lost 7 bases and 8 bases, there was a span of 18 bases. CDR3 residues: CASNRLGGNDEQFF. The CDR3 region has the DNA TGTGCCAGCAATCGACTAGGAGGGAACGATGAGCAGTTCTTC.

The chain combines TRBV6-5 with TRBJ1-1, with 10 positions matching TRBD1. V dropped 9 bases and J dropped 4; count of bases not matched to a gene: 5. The germline CDR1 and CDR2 sequences are MNHEY and SVGAGI. This CDR3 region has 13 residues. The CDR3 loop is CASIRTGGTEAFF. CDR3 sequence (DNA): TGTGCCAGTATCAGGACAGGGGGCACTGAAGCTTTCTTT.

The CDR3 here is CASSLVASGDGDTQYF. The DNA of the CDR3 is TGTGCCAGCAGCTTAGTGGCTAGCGGGGACGGAGATACGCAGTATTTT. The chain couples TRBV7-6 to TRBJ2-3; 9 bases fit TRBD2. The CDR3 has 16 residues. J gave up 5 bases and V 1 base, and 7 bases lay outside the gene matches. CDR1 is SGHVS, CDR2 FNYEAQ, per germline.

The chain recombines TRBV11-2 with TRBJ1-6, with 8 bases aligning to TRBD1. CDR3 size: 15 residues. V gave up 1 base and J gave up 8 bases; unmatched junction bases: 4. The germline V gene encodes CDR1 SGHAT and CDR2 FQNNGV. CDR3 residues: CASSLVSGGYSPLHF. CDR3 coding DNA: TGTGCCAGCAGCTTAGTGTCAGGGGGCTATTCACCCCTCCACTTT.

The V gene is TRBV5-1, the J gene TRBJ1-1; 10 bases agree with TRBD1. V lost 4 bases to trimming and J lost 0 bases; unmatched junction nucleotides: 6. The CDR3 extends over 16 amino acids. The V gene's germline CDR1 is SGHRS and CDR2 YFSETQ. CDR3 DNA sequence: TGCGCCAGCAGCACCGGACAGGGGGGAATGAACACTGAAGCTTTCTTT. Amino acid sequence: CASSTGQGGMNTEAFF.

This clone was seen only once. This chain joins TRBV5-1 and TRBJ1-5; no clear D gene. This CDR3 is built from 15 residues. Germline values: CDR1 SGHRS, CDR2 YFSETQ. With 0 bases removed from V and 0 bases from J, the gap between germline ends came to 7 bases. DNA of the CDR3: TGCGCCAGCAGCTTGGATCCGTATAGCAATCAGCCCCAGCATTTT. Its translation is CASSLDPYSNQPQHF.